The text below deals with one T cell receptor beta chain. The sample belongs to a study of T-cell reconstitution after alpha-beta-depleted transplantation in children. The TCRbeta library incorporated unique molecular identifiers. Each CDR3 protein gets one entry after TCRdb re-called the PCR reads with MiXCR. The sample lists around 580,000 distinct CDR3 sequences, 25% to 30% occurring once. The V segment lost 3 bases and the J segment 3 bases; nucleotides outside the gene matches: 4. This CDR3 has 14 amino acids. Germline CDR1 reads SNHLY; CDR2 reads FYNNEI. This clonotype originated in a boy under two years old with Wiskott-Aldrich syndrome, due to receive a stem cell transplant. Sequenced here: PBMCs, sampled before TCRalphabeta/CD19-depleted stem cell transplant. The chain uses TRBV2 and TRBJ2-7; 8 nucleotides align to TRBD2. In nucleotides, the CDR3 is TGTGCCAGCAGTGACGCGGGAGGAGGCTACGAGCAGTACTTC. This sequence encodes CASSDAGGGYEQYF.